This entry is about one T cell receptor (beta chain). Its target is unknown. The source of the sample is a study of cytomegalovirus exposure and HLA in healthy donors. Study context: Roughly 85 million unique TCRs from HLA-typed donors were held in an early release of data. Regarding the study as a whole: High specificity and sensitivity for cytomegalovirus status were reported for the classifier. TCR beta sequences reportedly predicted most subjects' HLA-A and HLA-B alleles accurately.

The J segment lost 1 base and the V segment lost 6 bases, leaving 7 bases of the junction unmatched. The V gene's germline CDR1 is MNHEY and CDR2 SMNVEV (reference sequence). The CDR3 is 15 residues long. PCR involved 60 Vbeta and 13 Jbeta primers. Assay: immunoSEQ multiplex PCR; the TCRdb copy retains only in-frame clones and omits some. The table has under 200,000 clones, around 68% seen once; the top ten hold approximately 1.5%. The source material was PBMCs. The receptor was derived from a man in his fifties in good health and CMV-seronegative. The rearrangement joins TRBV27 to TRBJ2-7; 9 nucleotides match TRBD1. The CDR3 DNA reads TGTGCCAGCAGCGCGCCGGGACAGGGATCCTACGAGCAGTACTTC. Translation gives CASSAPGQGSYEQYF.